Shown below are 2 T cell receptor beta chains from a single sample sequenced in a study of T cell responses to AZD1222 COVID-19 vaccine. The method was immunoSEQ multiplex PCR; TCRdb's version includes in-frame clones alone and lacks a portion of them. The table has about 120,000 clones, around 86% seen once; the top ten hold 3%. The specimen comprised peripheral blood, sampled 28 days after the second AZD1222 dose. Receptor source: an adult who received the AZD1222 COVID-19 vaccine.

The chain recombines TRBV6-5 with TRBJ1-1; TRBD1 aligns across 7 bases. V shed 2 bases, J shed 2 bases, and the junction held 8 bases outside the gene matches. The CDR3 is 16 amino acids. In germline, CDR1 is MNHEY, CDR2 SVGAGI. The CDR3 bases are TGTGCCAGCAGTTACGGGGGGGACAGTCCTAACACTGAAGCTTTCTTT. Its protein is CASSYGGDSPNTEAFF.

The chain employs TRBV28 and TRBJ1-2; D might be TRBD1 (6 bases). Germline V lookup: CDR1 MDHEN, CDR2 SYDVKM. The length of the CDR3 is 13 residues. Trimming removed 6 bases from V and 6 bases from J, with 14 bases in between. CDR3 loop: CASSQWGADGYTF. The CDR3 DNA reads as TGTGCCAGCAGCCAGTGGGGGGCAGATGGCTACACCTTC.